The T cell receptor (beta chain) described here comes from a study of T cell responses to AZD1222 COVID-19 vaccine. Whole-study results and caveats: Spike-specific TCR breadth and depth were elevated following two AZD1222 doses. Within unmutated variant regions lay the reported targets of nearly half of spike-specific TCRs. Repertoires were collected only later (after the peak T cell response had occurred).

Germline loops: CDR1 SGHNT, CDR2 YYREEE (reference sequence). V was trimmed by 1 base and J by 6 bases, leaving 10 bases between them. The CDR3 extends over 14 amino acids. Samples with a second dose at about 4 or about 12 weeks were pooled together. In the case of this clone: Its cognate antigen is unknown.

This table comes from immunoSEQ multiplex PCR, and its TCRdb copy is limited to in-frame clones, with some not included. This sample has approximately 150,000 clones, with roughly 90% found just once. The TCR was taken from an adult who received the AZD1222 COVID-19 vaccine. This chain joins TRBV5-4 and TRBJ1-4; D may be TRBD1 (5 bases). The sequences come from peripheral blood, collected 28 days after the second AZD1222 dose. CDR3 DNA: TGTGCCAGCAGCTTGCATGCGACAGATGAAAAACTGTTTTTT. Encoded protein: CASSLHATDEKLFF.